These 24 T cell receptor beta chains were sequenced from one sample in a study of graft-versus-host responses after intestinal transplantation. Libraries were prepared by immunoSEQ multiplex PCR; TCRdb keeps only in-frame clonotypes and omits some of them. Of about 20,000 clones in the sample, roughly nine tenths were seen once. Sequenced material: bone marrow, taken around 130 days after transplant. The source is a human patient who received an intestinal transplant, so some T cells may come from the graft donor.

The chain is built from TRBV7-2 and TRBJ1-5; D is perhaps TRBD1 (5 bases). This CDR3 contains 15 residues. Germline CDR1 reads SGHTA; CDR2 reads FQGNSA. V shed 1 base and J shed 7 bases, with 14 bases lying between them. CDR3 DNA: TGTGCCAGCAGCTTAGTAGGTGGGGCCCGACAGCCCCAGCATTTT. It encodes CASSLVGGARQPQHF.

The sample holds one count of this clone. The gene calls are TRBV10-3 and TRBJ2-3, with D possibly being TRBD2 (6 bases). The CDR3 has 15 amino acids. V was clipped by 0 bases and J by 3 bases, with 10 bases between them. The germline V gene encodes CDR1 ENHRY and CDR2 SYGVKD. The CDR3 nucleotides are TGTGCCATCAGTGAGTCGGTGGGAGGAACAGATACGCAGTATTTT. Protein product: CAISESVGGTDTQYF.

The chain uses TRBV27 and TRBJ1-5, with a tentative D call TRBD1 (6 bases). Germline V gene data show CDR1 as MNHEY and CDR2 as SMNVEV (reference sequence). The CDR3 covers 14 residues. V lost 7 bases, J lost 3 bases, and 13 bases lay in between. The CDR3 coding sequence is TGTGCCAGCAAATTTTCAGGGGTCAATCAGCCCCAGCATTTT. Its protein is CASKFSGVNQPQHF.

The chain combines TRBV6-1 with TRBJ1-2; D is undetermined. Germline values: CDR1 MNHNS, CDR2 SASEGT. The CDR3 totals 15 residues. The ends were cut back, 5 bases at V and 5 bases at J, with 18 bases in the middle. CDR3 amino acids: CASSPLDIPGYGYTF. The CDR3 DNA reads TGTGCCAGCAGTCCTCTTGACATCCCGGGGTATGGCTACACCTTC.

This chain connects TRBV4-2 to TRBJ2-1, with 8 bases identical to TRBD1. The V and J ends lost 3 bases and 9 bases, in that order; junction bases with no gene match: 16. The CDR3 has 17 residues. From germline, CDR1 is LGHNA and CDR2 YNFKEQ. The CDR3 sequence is CASSHLLDREVGLEQFF. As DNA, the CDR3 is TGTGCCAGCAGCCATCTCTTGGACAGGGAAGTAGGGCTTGAGCAGTTCTTC.

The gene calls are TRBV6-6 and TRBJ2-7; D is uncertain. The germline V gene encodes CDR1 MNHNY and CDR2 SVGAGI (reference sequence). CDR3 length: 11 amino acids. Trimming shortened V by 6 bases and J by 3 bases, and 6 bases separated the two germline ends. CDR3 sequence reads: CASSYHYEQYF. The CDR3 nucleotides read TGTGCCAGCAGCTACCACTACGAGCAGTACTTC.

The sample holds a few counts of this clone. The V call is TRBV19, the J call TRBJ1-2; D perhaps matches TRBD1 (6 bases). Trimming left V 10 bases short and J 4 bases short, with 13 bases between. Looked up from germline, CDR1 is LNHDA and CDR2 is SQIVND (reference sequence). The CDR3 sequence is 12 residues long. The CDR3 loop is CAISDRTYGYTF. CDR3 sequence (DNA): TGTGCCATTTCGGACAGAACCTATGGCTACACCTTC.

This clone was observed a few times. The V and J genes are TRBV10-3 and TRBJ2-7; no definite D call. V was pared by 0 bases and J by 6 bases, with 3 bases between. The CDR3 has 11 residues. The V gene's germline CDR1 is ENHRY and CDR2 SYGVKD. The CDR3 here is CAISESIEQYF. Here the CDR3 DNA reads TGTGCCATCAGTGAGTCTATCGAGCAGTACTTC.

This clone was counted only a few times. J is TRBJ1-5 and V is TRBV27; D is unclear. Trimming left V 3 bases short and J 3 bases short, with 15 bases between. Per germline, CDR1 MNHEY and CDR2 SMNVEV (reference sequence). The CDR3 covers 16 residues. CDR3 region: CASSFIGRRINQPQHF. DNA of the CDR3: TGTGCCAGCAGTTTCATAGGAAGACGGATCAATCAGCCCCAGCATTTT.

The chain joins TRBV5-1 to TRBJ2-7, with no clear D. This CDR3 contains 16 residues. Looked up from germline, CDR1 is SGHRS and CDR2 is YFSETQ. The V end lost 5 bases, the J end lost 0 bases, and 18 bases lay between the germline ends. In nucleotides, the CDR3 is TGCGCCAGCAGTCTGGTGGCGGCCGCACACTCCTACGAGCAGTACTTC. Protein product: CASSLVAAAHSYEQYF.

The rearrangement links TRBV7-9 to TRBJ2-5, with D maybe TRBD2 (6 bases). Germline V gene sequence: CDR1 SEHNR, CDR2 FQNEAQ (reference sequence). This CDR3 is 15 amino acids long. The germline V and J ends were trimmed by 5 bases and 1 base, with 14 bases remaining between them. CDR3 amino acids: CASSGAGLVQETQYF. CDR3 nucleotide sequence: TGTGCCAGCAGCGGGGCGGGGCTAGTCCAAGAGACCCAGTACTTC.

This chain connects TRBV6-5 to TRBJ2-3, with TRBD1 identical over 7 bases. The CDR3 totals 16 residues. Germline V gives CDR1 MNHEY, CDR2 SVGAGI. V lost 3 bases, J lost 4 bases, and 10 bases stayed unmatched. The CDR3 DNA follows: TGTGCCAGCAGTTATGGCTGGCAGGGGGATGCAGATACGCAGTATTTT. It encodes CASSYGWQGDADTQYF.

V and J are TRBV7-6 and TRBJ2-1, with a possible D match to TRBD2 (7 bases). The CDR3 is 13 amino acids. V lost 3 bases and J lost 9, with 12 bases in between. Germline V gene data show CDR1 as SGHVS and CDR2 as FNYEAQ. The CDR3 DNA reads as TGTGCCAGCAGCTTCGGGGGGCGTACTGAGCAGTTCTTC. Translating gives CASSFGGRTEQFF.

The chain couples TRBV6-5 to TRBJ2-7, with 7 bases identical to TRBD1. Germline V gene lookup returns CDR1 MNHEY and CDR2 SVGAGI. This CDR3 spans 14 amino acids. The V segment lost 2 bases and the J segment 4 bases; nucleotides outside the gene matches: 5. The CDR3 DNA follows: TGTGCCAGCAGTTACAGGGGGCGTTTTTACGAGCAGTACTTC. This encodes CASSYRGRFYEQYF.

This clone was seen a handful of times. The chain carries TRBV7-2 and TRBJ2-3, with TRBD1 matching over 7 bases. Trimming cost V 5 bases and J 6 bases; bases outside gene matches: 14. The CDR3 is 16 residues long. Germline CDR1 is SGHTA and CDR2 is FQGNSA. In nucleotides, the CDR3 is TGTGCCAGCAGCCCAGGGGGAAATACTAGATCGGATACGCAGTATTTT. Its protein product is CASSPGGNTRSDTQYF.

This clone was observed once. DNA of the CDR3: TGTGCCAGCAGCTTAGGGGGGGCAGCTAGTGAAAAACTGTTTTTT. Translating gives CASSLGGAASEKLFF. This chain links TRBV7-9 with TRBJ1-4, with TRBD1 as a possible D gene (6 bases). Trimming stripped 1 base from V and 7 bases from J, with 13 bases between. Looked up from germline, CDR1 is SEHNR and CDR2 is FQNEAQ (reference sequence). The CDR3 totals 15 residues.

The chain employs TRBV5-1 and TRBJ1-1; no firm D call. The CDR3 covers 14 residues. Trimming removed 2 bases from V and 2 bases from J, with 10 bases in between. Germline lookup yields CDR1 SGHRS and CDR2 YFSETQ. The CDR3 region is CASSFLNPNTEAFF. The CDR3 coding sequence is TGCGCCAGCAGCTTTTTGAATCCAAACACTGAAGCTTTCTTT.

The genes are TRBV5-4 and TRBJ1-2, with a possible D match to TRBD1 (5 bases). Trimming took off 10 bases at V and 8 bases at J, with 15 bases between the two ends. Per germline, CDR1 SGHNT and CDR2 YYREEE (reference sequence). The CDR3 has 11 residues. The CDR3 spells CAGSYGDGYTF. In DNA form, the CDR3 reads TGTGCCGGCTCATACGGGGACGGCTACACCTTC. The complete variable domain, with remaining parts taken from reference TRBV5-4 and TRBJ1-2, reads ETGVTQSPTHLIKTRGQQVTLRCSSQSGHNTVSWYQQALGQGPQFIFQYYREEENGRGNFPPRFSGLQFPNYSSELNVNALELDDSALYLCAGSYGDGYTFGSGTRLTVV.

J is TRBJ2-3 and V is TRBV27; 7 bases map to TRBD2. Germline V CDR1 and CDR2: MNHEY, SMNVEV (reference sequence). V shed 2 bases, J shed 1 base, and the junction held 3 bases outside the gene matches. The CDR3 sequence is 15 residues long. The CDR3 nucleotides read TGTGCCAGCAGTTTAGGAACTAGCGGCACAGATACGCAGTATTTT. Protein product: CASSLGTSGTDTQYF.

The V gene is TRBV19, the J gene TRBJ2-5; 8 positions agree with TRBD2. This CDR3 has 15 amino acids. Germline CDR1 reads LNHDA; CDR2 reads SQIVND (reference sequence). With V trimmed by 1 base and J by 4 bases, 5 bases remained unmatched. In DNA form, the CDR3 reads TGTGCCAGTAGTATAGCGGGAGGGCCCAGAGAGACCCAGTACTTC. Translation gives CASSIAGGPRETQYF.

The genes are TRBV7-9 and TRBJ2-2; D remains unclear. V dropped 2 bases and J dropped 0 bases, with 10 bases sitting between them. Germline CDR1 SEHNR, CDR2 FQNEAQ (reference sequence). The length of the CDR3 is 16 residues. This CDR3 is CASSLLRLSNTGELFF. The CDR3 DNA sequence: TGTGCCAGCAGCTTATTGAGACTTTCGAACACCGGGGAGCTGTTTTTT.

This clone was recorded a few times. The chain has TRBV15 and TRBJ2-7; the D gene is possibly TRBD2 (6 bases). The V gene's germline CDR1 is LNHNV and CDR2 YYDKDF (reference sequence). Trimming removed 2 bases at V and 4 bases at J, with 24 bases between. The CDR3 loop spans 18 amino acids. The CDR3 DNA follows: TGTGCCACCAGCAGATCCCGTAGCTTTGCGGGAATCGGATACGAGCAGTACTTC. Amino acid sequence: CATSRSRSFAGIGYEQYF. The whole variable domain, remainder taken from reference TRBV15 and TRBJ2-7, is DAMVIQNPRYQVTQFGKPVTLSCSQTLNHNVMYWYQQKSSQAPKLLFHYYDKDFNNEADTPDNFQSRRPNTSFCFLDIRSPGLGDTAMYLCATSRSRSFAGIGYEQYFGPGTRLTVT.

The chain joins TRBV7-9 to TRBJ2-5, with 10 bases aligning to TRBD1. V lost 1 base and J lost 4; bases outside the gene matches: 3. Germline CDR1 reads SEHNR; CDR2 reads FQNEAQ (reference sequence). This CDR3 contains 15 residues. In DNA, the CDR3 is TGTGCCAGCAGCTTAGAGGGGACAGGGGTAGAGACCCAGTACTTC. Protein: CASSLEGTGVETQYF.

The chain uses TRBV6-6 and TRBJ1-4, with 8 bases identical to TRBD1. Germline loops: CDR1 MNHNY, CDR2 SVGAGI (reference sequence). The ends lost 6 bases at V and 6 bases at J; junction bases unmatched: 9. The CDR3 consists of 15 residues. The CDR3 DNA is TGTGCCAGCAGGTCCCCAGGGGGCGCAGATGAAAAACTGTTTTTT. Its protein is CASRSPGGADEKLFF.